Listed below are T cell receptor beta chains from one sample, sequenced in a study of shared clonotypes between healthy human individuals. The assay was immunoSEQ multiplex PCR, and TCRdb's table has in-frame clones only and misses some. This table holds 550,000 to 850,000 clones, around 67% found once. The source material was memory CD4+ T cells sorted from blood. All receptors come from a woman aged 30 to 39 in good health. CDR3s include the opening cysteine and the closing phenylalanine or tryptophan. The order of the fields is clone size, D gene, J gene, V gene, CDR3 protein, CDR3 DNA. D genes are given only for firm matches. Clone size, where shown, is once, few, many, or a class for clones that have expanded.

abundance: once; d_gene: NA; j_gene: TRBJ1-5; v_gene: TRBV19; CDR3aa: CASSTPTGTQPQHF; CDR3nt: TGTGCCAGTAGTACTCCGACAGGAACTCAGCCCCAGCATTTT
abundance: NA; d_gene: NA; j_gene: TRBJ2-2; v_gene: TRBV7-2; CDR3aa: CASSLIDFTGELFF; CDR3nt: TGTGCCAGCAGCTTAATAGATTTCACCGGGGAGCTGTTTTTT
abundance: NA; d_gene: NA; j_gene: TRBJ1-1; v_gene: TRBV19; CDR3aa: CASGRVGGQPNTEAFF; CDR3nt: TGTGCCAGTGGGAGGGTGGGAGGACAACCGAACACTGAAGCTTTCTTT
abundance: NA; d_gene: TRBD2; j_gene: TRBJ2-7; v_gene: TRBV27; CDR3aa: CASRGFTGLAESYEQYF; CDR3nt: TGTGCCAGCAGAGGATTTACGGGACTAGCAGAGTCCTACGAGCAGTACTTC
abundance: once; d_gene: NA; j_gene: TRBJ2-5; v_gene: TRBV28; CDR3aa: CASSLTRSTQYF; CDR3nt: TGTGCCAGCAGTTTAACCCGCTCGACCCAGTACTTC
abundance: NA; d_gene: TRBD1; j_gene: TRBJ1-2; v_gene: TRBV5-1; CDR3aa: CASQGQETSFSNYGYTF; CDR3nt: TGCGCCAGCCAAGGACAGGAGACAAGTTTTTCTAACTATGGCTACACCTTC
abundance: NA; d_gene: TRBD2; j_gene: TRBJ2-5; v_gene: TRBV9; CDR3aa: CASSVREGGTQETQYF; CDR3nt: TGTGCCAGCAGCGTACGGGAGGGAGGGACCCAAGAGACCCAGTACTTC
abundance: once; d_gene: NA; j_gene: TRBJ2-5; v_gene: TRBV15; CDR3aa: CATSRGRLQETQYF; CDR3nt: TGTGCCACCAGCAGAGGCAGACTTCAAGAGACCCAGTACTTC
abundance: few; d_gene: TRBD2; j_gene: TRBJ2-2; v_gene: TRBV6-5; CDR3aa: CASSYSRTSGSGELFF; CDR3nt: TGTGCCAGCAGTTACTCGCGGACTAGCGGGTCCGGGGAGCTGTTTTTT
abundance: NA; d_gene: TRBD1; j_gene: TRBJ2-5; v_gene: TRBV6-5; CDR3aa: CASRPPGGVETQYF; CDR3nt: TGTGCCAGCAGGCCCCCAGGGGGAGTCGAGACCCAGTACTTC
abundance: once; d_gene: NA; j_gene: TRBJ2-2; v_gene: TRBV6-5; CDR3aa: CASRTGSAGELFF; CDR3nt: TGTGCCAGCAGGACCGGGAGTGCCGGGGAGCTGTTTTTT
abundance: NA; d_gene: TRBD2; j_gene: TRBJ2-7; v_gene: TRBV18; CDR3aa: CASSAGLAETYEQYF; CDR3nt: TGTGCCAGCTCAGCGGGACTAGCGGAGACCTACGAGCAGTACTTC
abundance: NA; d_gene: TRBD1; j_gene: TRBJ1-5; v_gene: TRBV6-1; CDR3aa: CASSEQGSNQPQHF; CDR3nt: TGTGCCAGCAGCGAACAGGGGAGCAATCAGCCCCAGCATTTT
abundance: NA; d_gene: NA; j_gene: TRBJ1-1; v_gene: TRBV14; CDR3aa: CASSQDWGQMNTEAFF; CDR3nt: TGTGCCAGCAGCCAAGATTGGGGGCAGATGAACACTGAAGCTTTCTTT
abundance: NA; d_gene: NA; j_gene: TRBJ1-1; v_gene: TRBV6-1; CDR3aa: CASSSNPGVGTEAFF; CDR3nt: TGTGCCAGCAGTTCGAACCCGGGGGTGGGCACTGAAGCTTTCTTT
abundance: NA; d_gene: NA; j_gene: TRBJ2-7; v_gene: TRBV19; CDR3aa: CASRGTGSYEQYF; CDR3nt: TGTGCCAGTAGGGGGACGGGCTCCTACGAGCAGTACTTC
abundance: NA; d_gene: TRBD1; j_gene: TRBJ1-1; v_gene: TRBV7-8; CDR3aa: CASSPGQPEGAFF; CDR3nt: TGTGCCAGCAGCCCGGGACAGCCCGAGGGAGCTTTCTTT
abundance: NA; d_gene: NA; j_gene: TRBJ2-5; v_gene: TRBV7-9; CDR3aa: CASSLVSSVRETQYF; CDR3nt: TGTGCCAGCAGCTTAGTAAGCTCCGTACGGGAGACCCAGTACTTC
abundance: NA; d_gene: TRBD1; j_gene: TRBJ1-2; v_gene: TRBV6-4; CDR3aa: CASSVTAGGNYGYTF; CDR3nt: TGTGCCAGCAGTGTTACGGCAGGGGGGAACTATGGCTACACCTTC
abundance: NA; d_gene: NA; j_gene: TRBJ2-1; v_gene: TRBV11-2; CDR3aa: CASSHIRGKDNEQFF; CDR3nt: TGTGCCAGCAGCCACATTAGGGGTAAAGACAATGAGCAGTTCTTC
abundance: once; d_gene: NA; j_gene: TRBJ1-4; v_gene: TRBV28; CDR3aa: CASSPHALGEKLFF; CDR3nt: TGTGCCAGCAGCCCCCATGCCCTGGGTGAAAAACTGTTTTTT
abundance: few; d_gene: NA; j_gene: TRBJ1-2; v_gene: TRBV19; CDR3aa: CASSGRYGYTF; CDR3nt: TGTGCCAGTAGTGGAAGGTATGGCTACACCTTC
abundance: NA; d_gene: NA; j_gene: TRBJ2-3; v_gene: TRBV28; CDR3aa: CASSLITGFIPTDTQYF; CDR3nt: TGTGCCAGCAGTCTCATTACAGGGTTTATTCCTACAGATACGCAGTATTTT
abundance: NA; d_gene: TRBD1; j_gene: TRBJ1-5; v_gene: TRBV19; CDR3aa: CASRGQGGQPQHF; CDR3nt: TGTGCCAGTAGGGGACAGGGTGGACAGCCCCAGCATTTT
abundance: NA; d_gene: NA; j_gene: TRBJ2-1; v_gene: TRBV19; CDR3aa: CASSPFGEAQFF; CDR3nt: TGTGCCAGTAGTCCCTTCGGCGAGGCGCAGTTCTTC
abundance: NA; d_gene: NA; j_gene: TRBJ1-1; v_gene: TRBV25-1; CDR3aa: CASSRFTGKFGTEAFF; CDR3nt: TGTGCCAGCAGTCGCTTTACAGGGAAATTTGGCACTGAAGCTTTCTTT
abundance: NA; d_gene: TRBD1; j_gene: TRBJ2-1; v_gene: TRBV9; CDR3aa: CASSVVGQARRNEQFF; CDR3nt: TGTGCCAGCAGCGTCGTGGGACAGGCCCGTCGGAATGAGCAGTTCTTC
abundance: NA; d_gene: TRBD1; j_gene: TRBJ1-1; v_gene: TRBV5-1; CDR3aa: CASSFTTGVGTEAFF; CDR3nt: TGCGCCAGCAGCTTTACCACAGGGGTGGGGACTGAAGCTTTCTTT
abundance: NA; d_gene: NA; j_gene: TRBJ2-1; v_gene: TRBV5-1; CDR3aa: CASSLESGSSYNEQFF; CDR3nt: TGCGCCAGCAGCTTGGAGAGCGGAAGCTCCTACAATGAGCAGTTCTTC
abundance: NA; d_gene: NA; j_gene: TRBJ2-7; v_gene: TRBV2; CDR3aa: CASTRTSGEGEQYF; CDR3nt: TGTGCCAGCACAAGGACATCAGGGGAAGGCGAGCAGTACTTC
abundance: NA; d_gene: TRBD1; j_gene: TRBJ2-7; v_gene: TRBV19; CDR3aa: CASSMGQGIYEQYF; CDR3nt: TGTGCCAGTAGTATGGGACAGGGCATCTACGAGCAGTACTTC
abundance: once; d_gene: NA; j_gene: TRBJ2-3; v_gene: TRBV2; CDR3aa: CASSEDAGPSPDTQYF; CDR3nt: TGTGCCAGCAGTGAAGATGCGGGACCTTCTCCAGATACGCAGTATTTT
abundance: NA; d_gene: TRBD1; j_gene: TRBJ2-2; v_gene: TRBV4-1; CDR3aa: CASSQDADRGVELFF; CDR3nt: TGCGCCAGCAGCCAAGATGCCGACAGGGGCGTGGAGCTGTTTTTT
abundance: NA; d_gene: NA; j_gene: TRBJ1-2; v_gene: TRBV2; CDR3aa: CASRTTAFYGYTF; CDR3nt: TGTGCCAGCAGGACGACAGCGTTCTATGGCTACACCTTC
abundance: NA; d_gene: NA; j_gene: TRBJ2-3; v_gene: TRBV6-1; CDR3aa: CASVLDGATDTQYF; CDR3nt: TGTGCCAGTGTACTAGACGGGGCCACAGATACGCAGTATTTT
abundance: few; d_gene: NA; j_gene: TRBJ1-1; v_gene: TRBV28; CDR3aa: CASSMNTEAFF; CDR3nt: TGTGCCAGCAGCATGAACACTGAAGCTTTCTTT
abundance: NA; d_gene: NA; j_gene: TRBJ1-3; v_gene: TRBV28; CDR3aa: CASIPAGAGNTIYF; CDR3nt: TGTGCCAGCATCCCTGCGGGCGCTGGAAACACCATATATTTT